The entry below gives a single TCR beta chain sequence along with its context. The data were taken from a study of blood T cell repertoires in COVID-19. For the study at large: Acute and convalescent COVID-19 samples came from the United States, Italy and Spain. From T cells, B-cell-depleted T cells, or PBMCs came the material, which was cDNA or gDNA.

In the study's own analysis: Reference gene primer amplification gave nucleated cell count estimates. Data came from immunoSEQ multiplex PCR; TCRdb stores just in-frame clones and leaves some out. D and trimming were read from the DNA, whereas the V and J calls and clone size are those reported in that table. The table shows about 93,000 clones, with 70% to 80% occurring only once. The CDR3 spans 17 residues. Germline V gene sequence: CDR1 SGHNT, CDR2 YYREEE (reference sequence). The germline V and J ends were trimmed by 0 bases and 5 bases, with 19 bases remaining between them. What was sequenced was peripheral blood. The rearrangement uses TRBV5-4 and TRBJ2-3; D uncertain. The sequence was collected from a human donor in a cohort sampled during active COVID-19. The DNA for the CDR3 is TGTGCCAGCAGCTTGGCCAAGCGTAGGTCCATCGGAGATACGCAGTATTTT. This gives the protein CASSLAKRRSIGDTQYF.